Sequencing of this T cell receptor beta chain was carried out in a study of blood T cell repertoires in COVID-19. Background on the study: Acute and convalescent COVID-19 specimens originated in the United States, Italy and Spain. Sources were T cells, B-cell-depleted T cells, or PBMCs; the material itself was cDNA or gDNA.

Per the original data handling: Quantification of nucleated cells was approximated via reference gene primer amplification. Repertoires were generated with immunoSEQ multiplex PCR, while TCRdb's copy carries only in-frame clones and drops some. For V, J and clone size, that table is used; D and trimming come from the DNA. Found here are 190,000 or so clones, around 78% of them singletons; the top ten hold 2.8%. The sample was peripheral blood. The source of this sequence is a woman over 75 with active or convalescent COVID-19.

CDR3 DNA: TGCAGTGCTAGTGACGGGTACCACCCCTCTCCGAATGAGCAGTTCTTC. Its translation is CSASDGYHPSPNEQFF. This chain uses TRBV20-1 with TRBJ2-1; D is unclear. The V gene's germline CDR1 is DFQATT and CDR2 SNEGSKA (reference sequence). Trimming took off 3 bases at V and 7 bases at J, with 22 bases between the two ends. The CDR3 is 16 residues long.